This T cell receptor (beta chain) was sequenced during a study of vaccination effects on CD4 cells after COVID-19. At the level of the study: Either the mRNA-1273 or the BNT162b2 vaccine was given to participants as two doses. Vaccination followed sampling of two convalescent patients by 16 days and one week respectively.

Germline V gene data show CDR1 as SEHNR and CDR2 as FQNEAQ (reference sequence). This CDR3 has 14 amino acids. The V and J ends lost 5 bases and 10 bases respectively, with 20 bases between them. Generated by immunoSEQ multiplex PCR, the TCRdb table keeps only in-frame clones and is missing some. The data contain roughly 26,000 clones, around 78% of them singletons. This clone was detected only a few times. What it recognizes is unknown. Before sequencing took place, the ViraFEST assay used viral peptide pools to expand antigen-specific CD4+ T cells. Culture lasted roughly 9 days before CD4+ T cell isolation. SARS-CoV-2 infection was confirmed by PCR in the person between March and December 2020. Researchers reported culturing 2 million to 2.5 million PBMC in each well, adding 9 to 10 IU/ml IL-2 and around 10 ug/ml peptides. On days 3 and 7, fresh IL-2 medium replaced half the medium.

The chain recombines TRBV7-9 with TRBJ1-1, with D possibly matching TRBD1 (5 bases). The TCR originated in a human donor who had a prior SARS-CoV-2 infection. Sequenced material: CD4+ T cells from PBMCs cultured with HCoV-NL63 spike peptides, taken before COVID-19 vaccination. The CDR3 loop reads CASSRTGRSTRAFF. In DNA form, the CDR3 reads TGTGCCAGCAGCCGAACAGGAAGGAGTACGCGAGCTTTCTTT.